This T cell receptor (beta chain) was found in a study of cytomegalovirus exposure and HLA in healthy donors (dated by TCRdb to the late 2010s). Looking at the study overall: In an earlier analysis of under 600 of the donors, 276 Gb of sequence data and 100 million or so unique TCR beta sequences from about 179 million T cells were reported. The study used immunosequencing to profile the T cell repertoires of 666 subjects and linked those repertoires to cytomegalovirus serostatus. Typing coverage varied by locus: about 620-640 donors for A, B, C, DRB1 and DQB1; roughly 500 for DQA1; about 600 for DPA1; roughly 450 for DPB1. In an earlier analysis of about 590 of the donors, high-throughput TCR beta sequencing was used to judge whether each TCR beta V gene segment behaved as functional or pseudogenic. The aim of the study was to test whether cataloging public T cell receptors could identify signatures of past pathogen exposure. Donor age, sex, ethnicity and CMV serostatus were collected together with the repertoire data. A later analysis re-examined previously published TCR beta repertoires from several hundred donors and added high-resolution HLA genotyping to investigate patterns of TCR occurrence. A later genetic analysis took genome-wide SNP genotypes for about 55% of the 666 donors and used that subset as a discovery cohort. On average, 235,054 unique TCR beta nucleotide sequences were sequenced per donor among 398 genotyped donors of the cohort, with roughly 19% of those sequences being non-productive. HLA typing included class I and class II loci at four-digit resolution. To predict cytomegalovirus infection status, the study combined high-throughput TCR immunosequencing, statistical association of individual TCRs with disease status, and machine learning. An early release covering some 640 HLA-typed donors comprised 300 to 350 gigabases of sequencing data and 65 million to 100 million unique TCR sequences. Of the roughly 400 genotyped donors, 70% to 90% were placed in the genetic ancestry cluster associated with self-reported Caucasian donors. A separate validation cohort of 100 to 150 different subjects was used in addition to the approximately 610-subject first cohort. Four or five DR-DQ haplotypes were handled as single units for association and clustering, since linkage in the cohort was strong. All discovery cohort repertoires had been generated using a single sequencing platform. Rather than using new phenotypic data, the later analysis identified candidate immune exposures from TCR beta sequences and from how often those sequences occurred across donors. Results and caveats for the whole study, not just this receptor: In a later analysis, the rate of TCR association differed among HLA loci, with DRB1 alleles having the most associated TCRs and HLA-C alleles having the fewest. In a later analysis, around 17,000 TCR beta sequences were associated with specific HLA alleles at a false discovery rate of 0.05. Presence/absence analyses assumed roughly uniform sequencing depth across donors, an assumption that may not hold. In a later analysis, HLA-associated TCR beta chains showed more clonal expansion and lower generation probabilities than non-associated chains that were equally common. According to the authors, the approach could potentially be generalized to other disease states and immunological phenotypes. The study gave a list of some 150 TCR beta chains associated with cytomegalovirus. A cluster of highly shared sequence variants was judged likely to be a technical artifact of the sequencing pipeline. Most CMV-associated TCR beta chains appeared to be HLA-restricted in a later analysis, and the HLA associations seemed to be driven largely by CMV exposure. Because some donors lacked HLA typing at each locus, the association tests relied only on the typed subset. Assigning TCR associations to individual alleles was difficult when HLA alleles, especially DR and DQ, strongly co-occurred. Some IMGT-functional V segments, including TRBV6-2 and TRBV6-3, could not be told apart with the 87-base-pair reads, so those segments were excluded. According to a later analysis, parvovirus B19, influenza, CMV and Epstein-Barr virus appeared linked to several top co-occurrence clusters. Cytomegalovirus status was reported to be diagnosed by the classifier with high specificity and sensitivity in both the original and validation cohorts. Approximately 18 rarely observed V segments, including chromosome 9 orphons, were excluded from the earlier analysis of some 590 of the donors because counts were too low. In a later genetic analysis, fewer N-insertions in productive TCRs were reported among donors in an Asian-associated ancestry cluster than the approximately 670-donor mean. CMV serostatus was the only immune exposure information available for the cohort. Linkage disequilibrium might explain the correlated functional status among segregating V segments, but an unknown experimental factor could not be ruled out. V-gene and J-gene trimming of TCR beta chains was associated with a missense DCLRE1C variant in a later genetic analysis, and the association was replicated in an independent cohort. Most TCR sequences were observed very rarely across donors, whereas some public TCRs were present in many individuals. In vitro tests confirmed that a few of the cytomegalovirus-associated TCR beta chains recognize cytomegalovirus antigens. Broadly in line with IMGT annotations, most TCR beta V segments showed up in productive rearrangements about 87% or about 30% of the time in an earlier analysis of several hundred of the donors. A further reported finding was that TCR beta sequences accurately predicted the HLA-A and HLA-B alleles for most subjects in the first cohort. This cohort had only TCR beta chains sequenced, and the lack of alpha or paired-chain data limited which features could be detected.

Notes on this clone: Its antigen target is currently unknown. Base qualities are not at hand, and no much larger clone is one base apart.

The CDR3 measures 13 amino acids from cysteine to phenylalanine. Of the read, only the CDR3 DNA is kept; its 39 bases are in frame from base 1. Trimmed from V: 2 bases; trimmed from J: 8 bases; junction bases lacking a gene match: 4. CDR1 is given as MNHNS and CDR2 as SASEGT, both from the germline V gene. To prepare the library, the immunoSEQ multiplex PCR assay was applied. The multiplex PCR relied on a mix of 60 forward primers for TCR Vbeta segments and 13 reverse primers for TCR Jbeta segments. A multiplex PCR assay on genomic DNA amplified the CDR3 region of rearranged TCR beta genes. Amplified TCR beta libraries were sequenced as 87-base-pair reads on the Illumina HiSeq System. Under the source paper's analysis protocol: In a later analysis, tens of millions of unique TCR beta chains were counted across the 500 to 700 repertoires, and approximately 9.9 million of these chains were shared by at least two donors. To remove PCR and sequencing errors, raw reads were error-corrected and collapsed into unique sequences using a nearest-neighbor algorithm that merged closely related sequences. Alignment of CDR3 sequences to IMGT reference sequences was used to assign V, D and J gene segments. For a sequence to be retained, a match of at least six nucleotides to both a V gene segment and a J gene segment was required. Rearrangements were classified as productive when the CDR3 lacked stop codons and remained in frame with V and J, and all other rearrangements were classified as non-productive. Following IMGT convention, CDR3 was defined as the stretch from the second conserved V-encoded cysteine up to the conserved J-encoded phenylalanine. The earlier analysis of approximately 500 of the donors excluded sequences that lacked an unambiguous match to a single V gene segment. In an earlier analysis of 587 of the donors, a V segment was called functional when productive rearrangements were above 56.7%, and segregating when the standard deviation between donors exceeded 5%. A statistical classification framework was built for diagnosing cytomegalovirus status from the catalog of TCR beta chain sequences. In a later analysis, TCR nucleotide sequences were compared against IMGT/GENE-DB human TR gene sequences so that V and J genes could be assigned. The TCRdist pipeline was used in a later analysis to assign CDR3 sequences and most-parsimonious VDJ recombination scenarios. In a later analysis, each TCR beta chain was defined by its CDR3 amino acid sequence together with its V-gene family, and reads without a unique V-gene family were excluded. A later analysis removed 592 highly shared, low-generation-probability nucleotide sequences to deal with suspected cross-contamination and a sequencing artifact. A later analysis calculated a clonal expansion index for each public chain from normalized within-repertoire ranks of inferred template counts. Generation probabilities in a later analysis came from a VDJ recombination model fitted to out-of-frame rearrangements, and those results were checked against IGoR. Hypergeometric tests were used in a later analysis to score TCR-TCR, TCR-HLA and TCR-CMV co-occurrence, with a repertoire-size bias correction applied to the TCR pairs. False discovery rates were estimated in a later analysis by permuting HLA or CMV assignments 20 times. In a later analysis, co-occurring TCRs were grouped using DBSCAN, with TCRdist sequence similarity added in when clustering inside HLA-allele-positive subsets. Repertoires with fewer than 30,000 or more than 120,000 public chains were left out of co-occurrence clustering, as were about five repertoires with anomalous nucleotide sharing. TCRdb mirrors the immuneACCESS table, restricted to in-frame sequences. Some clones are absent from its copies; in checked studies, under half trace to an unresolved V gene, and the reason for the others is unknown. The DNA was the basis for D and trimming; V, J and clone size are from that table. The sample has roughly 170,000 clones on record, more than 70% of them singletons. The ten largest clones take up 1.5% of the sample.

The cohort consisted of more than 650 healthy bone marrow donors. At the time of sampling, every cohort member was nominally healthy, though immune exposures that went unrecorded were likely present. The donor was CMV seronegative and belonged to the group of over 350 seronegative cohort members. A peripheral blood sample was provided by each donor, and peripheral blood mononuclear cells were used for TCR beta sequencing. Genomic DNA was extracted from the blood cell samples with the Qiagen DNeasy Blood Extraction Kit. Here the chain combines TRBV6-1 and TRBJ2-3, and 7 bases in between align with TRBD2. This clonotype was sampled from a male donor in good health and CMV-seronegative. Sequenced: PBMCs. The CDR3 region has the sequence CASSEPAGVTQYF. In nucleotide form, the sequence is TGTGCCAGCAGTGAACCGGCGGGAGTTACGCAGTATTTT.